These T cell receptor beta chains were read from a single sample in a study of CD8 T cells in ankylosing spondylitis. MiXCR, applied by TCRdb to the 5' RACE reads, yields one record per CDR3 protein. The sample has around 540,000 distinct CDR3 sequences, about 13% seen once; the top ten hold about 6.8%. The sample consisted of blood, either unsorted or a sorted T cell fraction (not recorded which). The source is a male donor with ankylosing spondylitis. Both conserved end residues are part of each CDR3. The D gene is left open where the match is weak. Where a row states a size, it is once, few, many or the class of an expanded clone; other rows omit it.

J: TRBJ2-2; D: NA; V: TRBV2; size: few; DNA: TGTGCCAGCAGATGGACTGTGAACACCGGGGAGCTGTTTTTT; CDR3: CASRWTVNTGELFF
J: TRBJ2-3; D: TRBD1; V: TRBV5-6; size: few; DNA: TGTGCCAGCAGCCCGGAGACAGGGGCTACGGGGGATACGCAGTATTTT; CDR3: CASSPETGATGDTQYF
J: TRBJ2-2; D: NA; V: TRBV5-6; size: NA; DNA: TGTGCCAGCAGCCCATTTGGGGCGGCGAACACCGGGGAGCTGTTTTTT; CDR3: CASSPFGAANTGELFF
J: TRBJ2-5; D: NA; V: TRBV7-2; size: many; DNA: TGTGCCAGCAGCTTAGTTGGACCCGGATCGACCCAGTACTTC; CDR3: CASSLVGPGSTQYF
J: TRBJ1-5; D: NA; V: TRBV12-3/TRBV12-4; size: NA; DNA: TGTGCCAGCAGTTCGACGGATGGTAGCAATCAGCCCCAGCATTTT; CDR3: CASSSTDGSNQPQHF
J: TRBJ1-1; D: NA; V: TRBV9; size: NA; DNA: TGTGCCAGCAGCGTAGGGGGGACGAACACTGAAGCTTTCTTT; CDR3: CASSVGGTNTEAFF
J: TRBJ2-7; D: TRBD1; V: TRBV5-1; size: few; DNA: TGCGCCAGCAGCTTCCGGACAGGCTTCGGTGAGCAGTACTTC; CDR3: CASSFRTGFGEQYF
J: TRBJ2-7; D: NA; V: TRBV10-2; size: few; DNA: TGCGCCAGCAGTGAGGGCCGCTCCTACGAGCAGTACTTC; CDR3: CASSEGRSYEQYF
J: TRBJ2-1; D: NA; V: TRBV20-1; size: NA; DNA: TGCAGTGCTAGCCGCGGGACTCGGGGCGGGAATGAGCAGTTCTTC; CDR3: CSASRGTRGGNEQFF
J: TRBJ2-1; D: TRBD2; V: TRBV29-1; size: many; DNA: TGCAGCGTTGAATCCCCCGGGGGGTTTTACAATGAGCAGTTCTTC; CDR3: CSVESPGGFYNEQFF
J: TRBJ2-7; D: TRBD1; V: TRBV7-9; size: few; DNA: TGTGCCAGCAGCTCCCAACAGGGGGCCTACGAGCAGTACTTC; CDR3: CASSSQQGAYEQYF
J: TRBJ2-5; D: NA; V: TRBV20-1; size: NA; DNA: TGCAGTGCTATTCCTCCCGAAGGGGGAGGGGGAGAGACCCAGTACTTC; CDR3: CSAIPPEGGGGETQYF
J: TRBJ2-1; D: NA; V: TRBV29-1; size: many; DNA: TGCAGCGGCGGGGCAGGGGCTTACAATGAGCAGTTCTTC; CDR3: CSGGAGAYNEQFF
J: TRBJ1-5; D: NA; V: TRBV11-2; size: NA; DNA: TGTGCCAGCAGCAACGGAGGGGGATATTATCAGCCCCAGCATTTT; CDR3: CASSNGGGYYQPQHF
J: TRBJ1-4; D: NA; V: TRBV20-1; size: few; DNA: TGCAGTGCTGGAGGTGGTGCTAATGAAAAACTGTTTTTT; CDR3: CSAGGGANEKLFF
J: TRBJ2-1; D: NA; V: TRBV5-1; size: NA; DNA: TGCGCCAGCAGCCCCGGGTCCAGCGGTTCCTACAATGAGCAGTTCTTC; CDR3: CASSPGSSGSYNEQFF
J: TRBJ1-3; D: NA; V: TRBV7-6; size: NA; DNA: TGTGCCAGCAGCTTAAGTGCAGAGCTCTCTGGAAACACCATATATTTT; CDR3: CASSLSAELSGNTIYF
J: TRBJ1-2; D: NA; V: TRBV6-1; size: many; DNA: TGTGCCAGCAGTGAATCCACAGTCTACACCTTC; CDR3: CASSESTVYTF
J: TRBJ2-5; D: NA; V: TRBV19; size: NA; DNA: TGTGCCAGTAGTATGTATGACAGCCAAGAGACCCAGTACTTC; CDR3: CASSMYDSQETQYF
J: TRBJ1-6; D: NA; V: TRBV12-3/TRBV12-4; size: many; DNA: TGTGCCAGCAGTTCGACAGTGAATTCACCCCTCCACTTT; CDR3: CASSSTVNSPLHF
J: TRBJ2-1; D: NA; V: TRBV11-2; size: NA; DNA: TGTGCCAGCAGCTTAGATTCTCGGGCATCCTACAATGAGCAGTTCTTC; CDR3: CASSLDSRASYNEQFF
J: TRBJ2-7; D: NA; V: TRBV5-1; size: NA; DNA: TGCGCCAGCAGCCCCCGTTCTAGGGACGAGCAGTACTTC; CDR3: CASSPRSRDEQYF
J: TRBJ2-3; D: TRBD1; V: TRBV20-1; size: NA; DNA: TGCAGTGCTAGTCTGGGGGGCAGGGGGCCAGATACGCAGTATTTT; CDR3: CSASLGGRGPDTQYF
J: TRBJ2-6; D: NA; V: TRBV7-6; size: once; DNA: TGTGTCAGCAGCTTAGGAGTCAGGGGGAGGTCTGGGGCCAACGTCCTGACTTTC; CDR3: CVSSLGVRGRSGANVLTF
J: TRBJ2-1; D: NA; V: TRBV20-1; size: many; DNA: TGCAGTGCTAGAGCGGGAGCTGCCTACAATGAGCAGTTCTTC; CDR3: CSARAGAAYNEQFF
J: TRBJ1-5; D: TRBD1; V: TRBV6-5; size: NA; DNA: TGTGCCAGCAGTTGGGGACAGGGGGCAGACAATCAGCCCCAGCATTTT; CDR3: CASSWGQGADNQPQHF
J: TRBJ2-5; D: TRBD2; V: TRBV7-8; size: few; DNA: TGTGCCAGCAGCGAGGGACTAGCGGGAGTTCAGGAGACCCAGTACTTC; CDR3: CASSEGLAGVQETQYF
J: TRBJ2-3; D: NA; V: TRBV20-1; size: few; DNA: TGCAGTGCCGTTGAAGGGTCAACGTCCGATACGCAGTATTTT; CDR3: CSAVEGSTSDTQYF
J: TRBJ1-2; D: TRBD1; V: TRBV20-1; size: few; DNA: TGCAGTGCAACGGAGGGGGCGAATGGCTACACCTTC; CDR3: CSATEGANGYTF
J: TRBJ2-2; D: NA; V: TRBV12-3/TRBV12-4; size: NA; DNA: TGTGCCAGCAGCCGCCAATTCACCGGGGAGCTGTTTTTT; CDR3: CASSRQFTGELFF
J: TRBJ2-2; D: NA; V: TRBV2; size: few; DNA: TGTGCCAGCAGTGAGTTAGACCTGAACACCGGGGAGCTGTTTTTT; CDR3: CASSELDLNTGELFF
J: TRBJ2-3; D: NA; V: TRBV5-1; size: NA; DNA: TGCGCCAGCAAGCTTCAGCCCCATAGCACAGATACGCAGTATTTT; CDR3: CASKLQPHSTDTQYF
J: TRBJ1-1; D: NA; V: TRBV30; size: NA; DNA: TGTGCCTGGAGTGCCGACAGCGGACCTGAAGCTTTCTTT; CDR3: CAWSADSGPEAFF
J: TRBJ2-7; D: TRBD1; V: TRBV5-1; size: many; DNA: TGCGCCAGCAGCCCCACCGGGACAGGGGGCGACGAGCAGTACTTC; CDR3: CASSPTGTGGDEQYF
J: TRBJ1-1; D: NA; V: TRBV10-3; size: NA; DNA: TGTGCCATCAGTGCCCATGAATACAACACTGAAGCTTTCTTT; CDR3: CAISAHEYNTEAFF
J: TRBJ2-2; D: NA; V: TRBV12-3/TRBV12-4; size: few; DNA: TGTGCCAGCAGTTTAACGGGACTTTCCACCGGGGAGCTGTTTTTT; CDR3: CASSLTGLSTGELFF
J: TRBJ2-1; D: TRBD2; V: TRBV5-4; size: NA; DNA: TGTGCCAGCAGCTCACGACTAGCGGGAGGGCCGTATGAGCAGTTCTTC; CDR3: CASSSRLAGGPYEQFF
J: TRBJ2-1; D: TRBD2; V: TRBV19; size: NA; DNA: TGTGCCAGCAGAGCGGGAGGGCTGAACAATGAGCAGTTCTTC; CDR3: CASRAGGLNNEQFF
J: TRBJ2-7; D: TRBD1; V: TRBV6-1; size: NA; DNA: TGTGCCAGCAGTGTAGGAACCGGGACAGGGGTCGAGCAGTACTTC; CDR3: CASSVGTGTGVEQYF
J: TRBJ2-3; D: NA; V: TRBV20-1; size: few; DNA: TGCAGTGCTAGAGATCAAGGCAGTATTAGCACAGATACGCAGTATTTT; CDR3: CSARDQGSISTDTQYF
J: TRBJ2-3; D: NA; V: TRBV12-3/TRBV12-4; size: few; DNA: TGTGCCAGCAGTTTCCATTCCCCGGGACTGATGGGAGATACGCAGTATTTT; CDR3: CASSFHSPGLMGDTQYF
J: TRBJ1-2; D: NA; V: TRBV11-2; size: few; DNA: TGTGCCAGCAGCTTAGGGGACACCTCACTGGCTGGCTACACCTTC; CDR3: CASSLGDTSLAGYTF
J: TRBJ1-1; D: NA; V: TRBV7-2; size: many; DNA: TGTGCCAGCAGCTTAGGGGGCGCGGGCACTGAAGCTTTCTTT; CDR3: CASSLGGAGTEAFF
J: TRBJ2-1; D: NA; V: TRBV5-1; size: NA; DNA: TGCGCCAGCAGCCCCGAGAGGGGGTGGGAAAATGAGCAGTTCTTC; CDR3: CASSPERGWENEQFF
J: TRBJ2-3; D: NA; V: TRBV20-1; size: many; DNA: TGCAGTGTAGGAGGGCCAGGGTACACAGATACGCAGTATTTT; CDR3: CSVGGPGYTDTQYF
J: TRBJ2-1; D: NA; V: TRBV11-3; size: NA; DNA: TGTGCCAGCAGCCCCAGGGCCGTCTGCTACAATGAGCAGTTCTTC; CDR3: CASSPRAVCYNEQFF
J: TRBJ2-1; D: TRBD2; V: TRBV24-1; size: few; DNA: TGTGCCACCAGCCTAGCGGGAGGGGGGGATGAGCAGTTCTTC; CDR3: CATSLAGGGDEQFF
J: TRBJ1-5; D: TRBD1; V: TRBV7-2; size: NA; DNA: TGTGCCAGCAGCTCGGACAGGGGTAGCAATCAGCCCCAGCATTTT; CDR3: CASSSDRGSNQPQHF
J: TRBJ2-7; D: TRBD1; V: TRBV7-2; size: NA; DNA: TGTGCCAGCAGCCGACAGGGGGCCTACGAGCAGTACTTC; CDR3: CASSRQGAYEQYF
J: TRBJ1-2; D: TRBD1; V: TRBV7-9; size: few; DNA: TGTGCCAGCAGCTTAGGAGCCAGGGGGCGATCCCCCTATGGCTACACCTTC; CDR3: CASSLGARGRSPYGYTF
J: TRBJ1-1; D: NA; V: TRBV20-1; size: NA; DNA: TGCAGTGCTTTTTTGACAGGACGGACTGAAGCTTTCTTT; CDR3: CSAFLTGRTEAFF